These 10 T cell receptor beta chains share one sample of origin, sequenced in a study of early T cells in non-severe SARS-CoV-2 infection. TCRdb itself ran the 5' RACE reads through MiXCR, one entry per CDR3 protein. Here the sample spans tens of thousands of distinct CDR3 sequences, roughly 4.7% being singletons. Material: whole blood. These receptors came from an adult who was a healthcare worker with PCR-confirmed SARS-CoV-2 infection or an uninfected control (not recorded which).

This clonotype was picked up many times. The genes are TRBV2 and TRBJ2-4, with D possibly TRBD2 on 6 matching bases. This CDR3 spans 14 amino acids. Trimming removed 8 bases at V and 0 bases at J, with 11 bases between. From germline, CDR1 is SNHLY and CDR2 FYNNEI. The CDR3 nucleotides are TGTGCCAGCGGGGGGAGACTAGCCAAAAACATTCAGTACTTC. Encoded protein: CASGGRLAKNIQYF.

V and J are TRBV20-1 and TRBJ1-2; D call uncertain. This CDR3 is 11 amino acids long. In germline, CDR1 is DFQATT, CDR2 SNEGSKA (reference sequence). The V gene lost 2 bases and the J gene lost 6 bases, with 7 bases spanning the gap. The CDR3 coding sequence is TGCAGTGCTAGACGTGGAAATGGCTACACCTTC. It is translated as CSARRGNGYTF.

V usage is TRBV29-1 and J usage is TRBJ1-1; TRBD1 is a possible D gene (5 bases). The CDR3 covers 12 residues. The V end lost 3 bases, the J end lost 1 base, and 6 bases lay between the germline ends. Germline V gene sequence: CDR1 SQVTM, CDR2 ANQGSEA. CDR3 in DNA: TGCAGCGTTGACAGGGCGAACACTGAAGCTTTCTTT. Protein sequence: CSVDRANTEAFF. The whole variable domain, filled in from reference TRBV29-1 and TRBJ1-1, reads SAVISQKPSRDICQRGTSLTIQCQVDSQVTMMFWYRQQPGQSLTLIATANQGSEATYESGFVIDKFPISRPNLTFSTLTVSNMSPEDSSIYLCSVDRANTEAFFGQGTRLTVV.

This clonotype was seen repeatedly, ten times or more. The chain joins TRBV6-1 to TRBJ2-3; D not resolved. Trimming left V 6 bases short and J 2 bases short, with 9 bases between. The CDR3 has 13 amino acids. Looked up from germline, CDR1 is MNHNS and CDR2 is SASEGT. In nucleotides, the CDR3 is TGTGCCAGCAGGGACGGGTCCACAGATACGCAGTATTTT. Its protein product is CASRDGSTDTQYF.

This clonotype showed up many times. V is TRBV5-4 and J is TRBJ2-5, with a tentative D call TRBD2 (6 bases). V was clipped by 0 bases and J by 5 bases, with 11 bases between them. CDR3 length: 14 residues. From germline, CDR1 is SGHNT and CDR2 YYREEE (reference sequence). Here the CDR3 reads CASSLGQRAETQYF. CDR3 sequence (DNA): TGTGCCAGCAGCTTGGGACAGCGGGCGGAGACCCAGTACTTC.

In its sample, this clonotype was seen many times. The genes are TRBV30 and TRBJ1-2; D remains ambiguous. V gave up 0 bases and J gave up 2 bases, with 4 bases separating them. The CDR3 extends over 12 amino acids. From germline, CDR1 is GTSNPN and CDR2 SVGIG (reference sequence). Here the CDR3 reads CAWSVQNYGYTF. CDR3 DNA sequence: TGTGCCTGGAGTGTACAAAACTATGGCTACACCTTC.

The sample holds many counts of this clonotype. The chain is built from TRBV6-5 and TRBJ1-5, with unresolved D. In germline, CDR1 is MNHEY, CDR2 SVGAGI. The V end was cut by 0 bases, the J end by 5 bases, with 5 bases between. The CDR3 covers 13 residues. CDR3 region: CASSYSPDQPQHF. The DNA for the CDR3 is TGTGCCAGCAGTTACTCCCCGGATCAGCCCCAGCATTTT.

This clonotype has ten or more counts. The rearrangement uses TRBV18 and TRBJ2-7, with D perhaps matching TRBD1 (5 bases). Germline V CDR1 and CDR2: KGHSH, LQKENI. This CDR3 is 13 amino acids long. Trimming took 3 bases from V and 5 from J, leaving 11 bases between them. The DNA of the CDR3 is TGTGCCAGCTCACCTGGGCAGGGAAACGAGCAGTACTTC. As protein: CASSPGQGNEQYF.

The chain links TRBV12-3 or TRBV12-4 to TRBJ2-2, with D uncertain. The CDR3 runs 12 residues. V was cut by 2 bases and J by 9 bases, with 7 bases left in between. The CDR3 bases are TGTGCCAGCAGTTTAATTTTAAGGGAGCTGTTTTTT. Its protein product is CASSLILRELFF.

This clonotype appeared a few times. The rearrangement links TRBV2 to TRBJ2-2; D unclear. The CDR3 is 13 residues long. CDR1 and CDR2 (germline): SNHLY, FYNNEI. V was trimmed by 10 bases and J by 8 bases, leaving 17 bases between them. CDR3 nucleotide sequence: TGTGCCACCTGCGCGGATTTTTTGGGGGAGCTGTTTTTT. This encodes CATCADFLGELFF.